This TCR beta chain came from a study of graft-versus-host responses after intestinal transplantation. Concerning this clone: Its antigen is currently unknown.

Some clones are missing from TCRdb's copy, which holds only in-frame ones; the method was immunoSEQ multiplex PCR. The data contain some 90,000 clones, about 90% of them singletons. Germline loops: CDR1 SGDLS, CDR2 YYNGEE. The CDR3 extends over 13 amino acids. Trimming cost V 4 bases and J 7 bases, with 14 bases left between them. Source: unstimulated CD8+ T cells sorted from spleen or lymph node cells, taken before intestinal transplant. The receptor was isolated from a human donor who received an intestinal transplant. The chain couples TRBV9 to TRBJ1-1; weak D call: TRBD1 (5 bases). The CDR3 nucleotides are TGTGCCAGCAGCCCTCTGACACAGGTTGAAGCTTTCTTT. This gives the protein CASSPLTQVEAFF. Full variable domain (outside the CDR3, taken from reference TRBV9 and TRBJ1-1): DSGVTQTPKHLITATGQRVTLRCSPRSGDLSVYWYQQSLDQGLQFLIQYYNGEERAKGNILERFSAQQFPDLHSELNLSSLELGDSALYFCASSPLTQVEAFFGQGTRLTVV.